This T cell receptor (beta chain) was retrieved from a study of STAT3 mutations in large granular lymphocyte leukemia. Whole-study context: Canonical activating STAT3 mutations were detected in roughly half of the longitudinally sequenced T-LGLL patients. Study results and limitations: At least one immunodominant TCR beta clonotype appeared in every T-cell large granular lymphocyte leukemia patient. Clonal expansion was inferred from samples taken at other timepoints. After therapy, about 30% of the 18 patients switched clonotypes, all new clones STAT3 wild type. Variable sampling intervals and differing treatment regimens complicated linking therapy response to TCR clonal burden changes.

About this clone: No antigen is known for it.

Generated by immunoSEQ multiplex PCR, the TCRdb table keeps only in-frame clones and is missing some. The repertoire holds around 30,000 clones, with around 85% as singletons. Deletions cut 0 bases from V and 2 bases from J, with 17 bases between. Germline loops: CDR1 GTSNPN, CDR2 SVGIG (reference sequence). The CDR3 contains 17 residues. The sequencing sample was made of peripheral blood mononuclear cells. The sequence was obtained from a man in his sixties with T-cell large granular lymphocyte leukemia. Some clones in this sample may be carry-over from other donors' samples. This rearrangement joins TRBV30 to TRBJ1-3, with no clear D. DNA of the CDR3: TGTGCCTGGAGTGTAGGTTGGGTATTATTAACTGGAAACACCATATATTTT. Encoded protein: CAWSVGWVLLTGNTIYF.